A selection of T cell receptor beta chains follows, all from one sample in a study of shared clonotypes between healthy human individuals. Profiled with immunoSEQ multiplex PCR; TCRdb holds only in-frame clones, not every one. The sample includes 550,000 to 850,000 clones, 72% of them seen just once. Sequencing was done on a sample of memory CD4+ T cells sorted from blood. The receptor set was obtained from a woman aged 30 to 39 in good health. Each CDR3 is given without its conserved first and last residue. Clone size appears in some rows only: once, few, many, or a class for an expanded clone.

ASTRGDEQY | NA | TRBV11-2 | 9 | TRBJ2-7
ASSSWGSGIREQY | once | TRBV5-4 | 13 | TRBJ2-7
ASSPLARGRNEQY | NA | TRBV6-5 | 13 | TRBJ2-7
ASSLGVARGYEQY | NA | TRBV7-9 | 13 | TRBJ2-7
ASGDLGQGAYEQY | few | TRBV19 | 13 | TRBJ2-7
ASSRNQEGNTIY | once | TRBV4-2 | 12 | TRBJ1-3
ASRRQGRSNQPQH | few | TRBV27 | 13 | TRBJ1-5
ASSLEGANTGELF | NA | TRBV28 | 13 | TRBJ2-2
ASSERGRSYNEQF | NA | TRBV2 | 13 | TRBJ2-1
AISDGTGLDEQY | NA | TRBV10-3 | 12 | TRBJ2-7
ASSRREDLYEQY | NA | TRBV19 | 12 | TRBJ2-7
ASSVDPGLAGVSANEQF | few | TRBV9 | 17 | TRBJ2-1
ASSPPERAVGYT | NA | TRBV18 | 12 | TRBJ1-2
ASSPDSNEKLF | few | TRBV27 | 11 | TRBJ1-4
ASSVRGFGTDTQY | NA | TRBV9 | 13 | TRBJ2-3
ASSFPRVAGGCEQF | NA | TRBV27 | 14 | TRBJ2-1
ASSEGTGAYEQY | NA | TRBV25-1 | 12 | TRBJ2-7
ASSLNGPYEQY | NA | TRBV7-2 | 11 | TRBJ2-7
ASSLLAGGDNEQF | NA | TRBV5-1 | 13 | TRBJ2-1
ASSFGGDQPQH | NA | TRBV5-1 | 11 | TRBJ1-5
ASSLTFSEQY | NA | TRBV28 | 10 | TRBJ2-7
ASTDPAGTNEKLF | NA | TRBV28 | 13 | TRBJ1-4
ATKGLAGVQDTQY | NA | TRBV15 | 13 | TRBJ2-3
ASSGTAPSYT | NA | TRBV2 | 10 | TRBJ1-2
ASSSGRGPSSYEQY | NA | TRBV7-8 | 14 | TRBJ2-7
ASRGEGRAKNIQY | NA | TRBV10-2 | 13 | TRBJ2-4
ASSSGIEKF | NA | TRBV10-1 | 9 | TRBJ2-1
ASSVPGQPQH | NA | TRBV2 | 10 | TRBJ1-5
ASGLTRVVGGPYQTQY | NA | TRBV12-5 | 16 | TRBJ2-5
SVEDSPGRIGYT | NA | TRBV29-1 | 12 | TRBJ1-2
ASSLGADVYEQY | NA | TRBV5-1 | 12 | TRBJ2-7
ASSPLGPGALPTETQY | NA | TRBV18 | 16 | TRBJ2-5
SVERAGEVNEQY | NA | TRBV29-1 | 12 | TRBJ2-7
ASSTQRAGNIQY | NA | TRBV10-1 | 12 | TRBJ2-4
ASSLATGGANYGYT | NA | TRBV7-2 | 14 | TRBJ1-2
ASSPDYGYT | NA | TRBV7-9 | 9 | TRBJ1-2
ASSFWGTDEQF | few | TRBV11-3 | 11 | TRBJ2-1
ASSGGRPSSGNTIY | NA | TRBV6-6 | 14 | TRBJ1-3
ASSLPPAYEQY | NA | TRBV7-8 | 11 | TRBJ2-7
ASSRGALAGVEQY | once | TRBV6-5 | 13 | TRBJ2-7
AISGTKQGANQETQY | NA | TRBV10-3 | 15 | TRBJ2-5
ASSYGANLGEQF | NA | TRBV6-6 | 12 | TRBJ2-1
ASSIDSSSYNEQF | many | TRBV5-1 | 13 | TRBJ2-1
ASCTGTSGFNEQF | NA | TRBV7-9 | 13 | TRBJ2-1
ATKTTKSNYGYT | NA | TRBV6-5 | 12 | TRBJ1-2
ASSSLGGVVYTDTQY | NA | TRBV28 | 15 | TRBJ2-3